This T cell receptor beta chain is drawn from a study of blood T cell repertoires in COVID-19. The overall study: The United States, Italy and Spain supplied acute and convalescent COVID-19 samples.

Assay used: immunoSEQ multiplex PCR; TCRdb lists only in-frame clones, some missing. Seen here are 380,000 or so clones, roughly nine tenths observed once, and the top ten hold 1% to 1.5%. Sequenced sample: peripheral blood. This clonotype originated in a man aged 35 to 55 with acute or convalescent COVID-19.

The CDR3 DNA is TGTGCCAGCAGCCACGCCTACGGGGGGTCCCACTCCTACGAGCAGTACTTC. It specifies CASSHAYGGSHSYEQYF. V and J are TRBV3-1 (or the pseudogene TRBV3-2) and TRBJ2-7; 7 positions match TRBD2. Per the germline V gene, CDR1 is LGHDT and CDR2 is YNNKEL (reference sequence). This CDR3 region has 17 residues. V was clipped by 3 bases and J by 0 bases; unmatched bases: 11.